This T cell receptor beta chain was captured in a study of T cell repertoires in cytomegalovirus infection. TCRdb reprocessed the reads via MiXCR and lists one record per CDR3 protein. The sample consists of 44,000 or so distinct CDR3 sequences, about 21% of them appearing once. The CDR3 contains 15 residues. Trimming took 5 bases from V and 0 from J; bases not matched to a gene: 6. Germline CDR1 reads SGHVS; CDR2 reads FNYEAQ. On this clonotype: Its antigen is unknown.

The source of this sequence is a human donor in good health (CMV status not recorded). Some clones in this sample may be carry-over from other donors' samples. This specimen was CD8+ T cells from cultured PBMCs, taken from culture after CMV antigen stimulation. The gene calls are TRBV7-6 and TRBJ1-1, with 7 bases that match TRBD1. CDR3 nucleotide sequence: TGTGCCAGCAGCCTCGAGACAGGGCTGAACACTGAAGCTTTCTTT. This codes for CASSLETGLNTEAFF. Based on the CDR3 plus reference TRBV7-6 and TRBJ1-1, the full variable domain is GAGVSQSPRYKVTKRGQDVALRCDPISGHVSLYWYRQALGQGPEFLTYFNYEAQQDKSGLPNDRFSAERPEGSISTLTIQRTEQRDSAMYRCASSLETGLNTEAFFGQGTRLTVV.